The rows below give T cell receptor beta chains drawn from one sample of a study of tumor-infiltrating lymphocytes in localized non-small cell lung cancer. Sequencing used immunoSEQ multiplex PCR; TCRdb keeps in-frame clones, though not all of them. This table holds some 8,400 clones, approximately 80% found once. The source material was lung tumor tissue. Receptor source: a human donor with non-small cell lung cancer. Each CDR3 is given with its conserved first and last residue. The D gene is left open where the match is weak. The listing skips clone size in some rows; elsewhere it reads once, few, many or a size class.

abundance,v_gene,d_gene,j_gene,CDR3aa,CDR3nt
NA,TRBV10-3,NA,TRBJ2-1,CAISDQGNEQFF,TGTGCCATCAGCGATCAGGGCAATGAGCAGTTCTTC
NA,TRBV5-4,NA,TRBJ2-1,CASSFSGSVYNEQFF,TGTGCCAGCAGCTTTAGCGGTTCAGTCTACAATGAGCAGTTCTTC
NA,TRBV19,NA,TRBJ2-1,CASSIRLTPYNEQFF,TGTGCCAGTAGTATAAGGTTAACCCCCTACAATGAGCAGTTCTTC
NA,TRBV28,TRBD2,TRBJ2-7,CASSTPGGRVYEQYF,TGTGCCAGCAGTACGCCGGGGGGGCGCGTTTACGAGCAGTACTTC
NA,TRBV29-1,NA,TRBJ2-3,CSVESGSGDTQYF,TGCAGCGTTGAATCCGGTTCCGGAGATACGCAGTATTTT
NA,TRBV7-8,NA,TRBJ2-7,CASSLYSGSSEQYF,TGTGCCAGCAGCTTATATTCTGGCAGTAGCGAGCAGTACTTC
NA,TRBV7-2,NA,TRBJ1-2,CASSPGWGNYGYTF,TGTGCCAGCAGCCCTGGATGGGGGAACTATGGCTACACCTTC
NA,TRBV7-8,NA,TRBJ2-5,CASSLNRGEKETQYF,TGTGCCAGCAGCTTAAATAGGGGGGAAAAAGAGACCCAGTACTTC
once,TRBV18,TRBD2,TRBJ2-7,CASSPGLASYEQYF,TGTGCCAGCTCACCGGGACTAGCGAGCTACGAGCAGTACTTC
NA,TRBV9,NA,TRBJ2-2,CASSDTNTGELFF,TGTGCCAGCAGCGACACGAACACCGGGGAGCTGTTTTTT
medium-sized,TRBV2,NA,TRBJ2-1,CASSEGVGEQFF,TGTGCCAGCAGTGAGGGAGTGGGTGAGCAGTTCTTC
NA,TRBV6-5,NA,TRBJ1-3,CASSYGQAGNTIYF,TGTGCCAGCAGTTACGGGCAGGCTGGAAACACCATATATTTT
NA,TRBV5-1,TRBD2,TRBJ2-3,CASSLEAFSGRADTQYF,TGCGCCAGCAGCTTGGAAGCCTTTAGCGGGAGAGCGGATACGCAGTATTTT
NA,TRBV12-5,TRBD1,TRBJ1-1,CASGLQGAGTEAFF,TGTGCTAGTGGTTTGCAGGGGGCGGGCACTGAAGCTTTCTTT
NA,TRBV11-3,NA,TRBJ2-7,CASSSPGGLYEQYF,TGTGCCAGCAGCTCCCCTGGCGGGCTTTACGAGCAGTACTTC
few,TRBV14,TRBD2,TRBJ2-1,CASSPWTSGPNEQFF,TGTGCCAGCAGCCCCTGGACTAGCGGGCCCAATGAGCAGTTCTTC
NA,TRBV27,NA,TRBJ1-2,CASSLDRGTFGYTF,TGTGCCAGCAGTTTAGATCGGGGAACTTTTGGCTACACCTTC
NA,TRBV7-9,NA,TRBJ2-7,CASSLAPAEDYEQYF,TGTGCCAGCAGCTTAGCGCCAGCGGAGGACTACGAGCAGTACTTC
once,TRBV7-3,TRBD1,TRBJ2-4,CASSAGQGTKNIQYF,TGTGCCAGCAGCGCCGGACAGGGGACCAAAAACATTCAGTACTTC
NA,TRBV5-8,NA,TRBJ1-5,CASSFTHSNQPQHF,TGTGCCAGCAGCTTTACCCATAGCAATCAGCCCCAGCATTTT
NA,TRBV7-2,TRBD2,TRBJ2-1,CASSSTSGYYNEQFF,TGTGCCAGCAGCTCAACTAGCGGGTATTACAATGAGCAGTTCTTC
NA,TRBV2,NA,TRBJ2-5,CASSVGYQETQYF,TGTGCCAGCAGTGTTGGGTACCAAGAGACCCAGTACTTC
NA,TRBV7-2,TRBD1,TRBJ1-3,CASSSPQDRATNTIYF,TGTGCCAGCAGTTCCCCCCAGGACAGGGCAACGAACACCATATATTTT
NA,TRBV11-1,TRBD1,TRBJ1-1,CASSIRRTGGLGAFF,TGTGCCAGCAGCATAAGACGGACAGGGGGCTTGGGAGCTTTCTTT
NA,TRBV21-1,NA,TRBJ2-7,CASSKRATGEEYEQYF,TGTGCCAGCAGCAAAAGGGCTACAGGGGAAGAGTACGAGCAGTACTTC
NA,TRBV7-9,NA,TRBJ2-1,CASNDRAGSSYNEQFF,TGTGCCAGCAACGACAGGGCGGGAAGCTCCTACAATGAGCAGTTCTTC
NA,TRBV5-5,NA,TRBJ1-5,CASGGQPNQPQHF,TGTGCCAGCGGAGGACAGCCAAATCAGCCCCAGCATTTT
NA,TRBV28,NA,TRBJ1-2,CAYRDTENYGYTF,TGTGCGTACCGGGACACCGAGAACTATGGCTACACCTTC
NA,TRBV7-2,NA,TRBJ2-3,CASSLRPTTDTQYF,TGTGCCAGCAGCTTAAGACCTACCACAGATACGCAGTATTTT
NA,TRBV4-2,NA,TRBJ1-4,CASSPELDRATNEKLFF,TGTGCCAGCAGCCCCGAGCTTGACCGAGCAACTAATGAAAAACTGTTTTTT
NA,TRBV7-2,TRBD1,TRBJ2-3,CASSGGQGYTDTQYF,TGTGCCAGCAGCGGGGGACAGGGCTACACAGATACGCAGTATTTT
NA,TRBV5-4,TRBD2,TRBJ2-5,CASSLSQREEETQYF,TGTGCCAGCAGCTTGTCACAGCGGGAAGAAGAGACCCAGTACTTC
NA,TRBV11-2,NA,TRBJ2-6,CASSPPVGSGANVLTF,TGTGCCAGCAGCCCCCCAGTAGGGTCTGGGGCCAACGTCCTGACTTTC
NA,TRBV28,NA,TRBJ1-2,CAVTANYGYTF,TGTGCCGTCACGGCTAACTATGGCTACACCTTC
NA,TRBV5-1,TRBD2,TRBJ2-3,CASTRLAGGGRTDTQYF,TGCGCCAGCACCCGGCTAGCGGGAGGGGGTAGAACAGATACGCAGTATTTT
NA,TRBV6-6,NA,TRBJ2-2,CASSSGDLGELFF,TGTGCCAGCAGCTCGGGGGACCTCGGGGAGCTGTTTTTT
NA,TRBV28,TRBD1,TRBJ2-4,CASSPGGSGKNIQYF,TGTGCCAGCAGTCCAGGGGGCTCAGGCAAAAACATTCAGTACTTC
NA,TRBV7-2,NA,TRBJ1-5,CASSPLRGSNQPQHF,TGTGCCAGCAGCCCCCTAAGAGGGAGCAATCAGCCCCAGCATTTT
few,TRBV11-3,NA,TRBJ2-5,CASSVVETQYF,TGTGCCAGCAGCGTGGTAGAGACCCAGTACTTC
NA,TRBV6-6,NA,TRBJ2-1,CASSYTGLRTVDEQFF,TGTGCCAGCAGCTACACAGGACTCCGAACGGTGGATGAGCAGTTCTTC
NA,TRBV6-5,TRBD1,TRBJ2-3,CASRIGTGETDTQYF,TGTGCCAGCAGGATCGGGACAGGGGAGACAGATACGCAGTATTTT
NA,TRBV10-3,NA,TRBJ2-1,CATRKGLTEDNEQFF,TGTGCCACCCGAAAAGGGCTCACGGAGGACAATGAGCAGTTCTTC
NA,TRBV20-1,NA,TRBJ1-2,CRPNYGYTF,TGCAGACCCAACTATGGCTACACCTTC
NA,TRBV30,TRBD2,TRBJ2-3,CAWTQAGGTDTQYF,TGTGCCTGGACCCAAGCGGGAGGCACAGATACGCAGTATTTT
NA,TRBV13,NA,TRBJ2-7,CASSHARGTYEQYF,TGTGCCAGCAGCCACGCCAGGGGAACCTACGAGCAGTACTTC
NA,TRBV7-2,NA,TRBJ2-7,CASSLAPGLSSYEQYF,TGTGCCAGCAGCTTAGCACCGGGACTTTCCTCCTACGAGCAGTACTTC
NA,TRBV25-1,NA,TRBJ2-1,CASSEWVAPNEQFF,TGTGCCAGCAGTGAATGGGTAGCGCCTAATGAGCAGTTCTTC
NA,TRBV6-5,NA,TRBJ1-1,CASSYTARRTEAFF,TGTGCCAGCAGTTACACGGCCAGGCGCACTGAAGCTTTCTTT
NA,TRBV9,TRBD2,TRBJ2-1,CASSVVGTSNNEQFF,TGTGCCAGCAGCGTAGTTGGGACTAGCAATAATGAGCAGTTCTTC
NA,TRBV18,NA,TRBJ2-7,CASSGWGQSYEQYF,TGTGCCAGCTCAGGCTGGGGGCAGAGCTACGAGCAGTACTTC
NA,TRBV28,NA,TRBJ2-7,CATRGGVYEQYF,TGTGCCACCCGTGGAGGAGTCTACGAGCAGTACTTC
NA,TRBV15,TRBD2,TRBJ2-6,CATSRDRFVAGDSGANVLTF,TGTGCCACCAGCAGAGATCGCTTCGTGGCGGGAGACTCTGGGGCCAACGTCCTGACTTTC
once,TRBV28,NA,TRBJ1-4,CASTPAGTTNEKLFF,TGTGCCAGCACCCCGGCGGGTACAACTAATGAAAAACTGTTTTTT
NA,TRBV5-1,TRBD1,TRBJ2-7,CASSPRDSNTYEQYF,TGCGCCAGCAGCCCCCGGGACAGTAACACCTACGAGCAGTACTTC
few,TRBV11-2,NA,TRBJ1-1,CASSSIRDRTEAFF,TGTGCCAGCAGCTCAATACGGGATCGGACTGAAGCTTTCTTT
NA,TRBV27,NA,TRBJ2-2,CASTRLDHTGELFF,TGTGCCAGCACCCGACTAGATCACACCGGGGAGCTGTTTTTT
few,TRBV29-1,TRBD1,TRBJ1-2,CSVPGQGSLHTF,TGCAGCGTCCCGGGACAGGGGTCTCTTCACACCTTC
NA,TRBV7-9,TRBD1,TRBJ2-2,CASSPGQGGGELFF,TGTGCCAGCAGCCCCGGACAGGGCGGCGGGGAGCTGTTTTTT
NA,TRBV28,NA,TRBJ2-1,CASSVNNEQFF,TGTGCCAGCAGTGTCAACAATGAGCAGTTCTTC